Listed below are T cell receptor beta chains from one sample, sequenced in a study of blood T cell repertoires in COVID-19. The protocol was immunoSEQ multiplex PCR, while the TCRdb copy is restricted to in-frame clones and leaves out a portion. This sample has approximately 200,000 clones, with 81% found just once. The sample comprised peripheral blood. Receptors were obtained from an elderly woman with COVID-19, enrolled during active disease. The CDR3 runs from the conserved cysteine through the conserved F or W. D genes are given only for firm matches. Expanded clones are given a class, and other clones once, few, many or no size at all.

D: TRBD2; size: .; J: TRBJ2-1; length: 15; V: TRBV19; DNA: TGTGCCAGTAGTATGCCTAGCGGGACCTACAATGAGCAGTTCTTC; CDR3: CASSMPSGTYNEQFF
D: .; size: .; J: TRBJ2-2; length: 13; V: TRBV15; DNA: TGTGCCACCAGCAGAGACCGGACCGGGGAGCTGTTTTTT; CDR3: CATSRDRTGELFF
D: TRBD1; size: .; J: TRBJ2-2; length: 15; V: TRBV7-2; DNA: TGTGCCAGCAGCCCTCGACAGGGAACGGCCGGGGAGCTGTTTTTT; CDR3: CASSPRQGTAGELFF
D: .; size: .; J: TRBJ2-2; length: 14; V: TRBV25-1; DNA: TGTGCCAGCAGGGGGGCTCCGAACACCGGGGAGCTGTTTTTT; CDR3: CASRGAPNTGELFF
D: .; size: few; J: TRBJ2-1; length: 16; V: TRBV2; DNA: TGTGCCAGCAGTCGTAGTGAACCCCTTTCCTACAATGAGCAGTTCTTC; CDR3: CASSRSEPLSYNEQFF
D: TRBD2; size: .; J: TRBJ2-2; length: 14; V: TRBV6-5; DNA: TGTGCCAGCACTGGACTAGCCCCCCCCGGGGAGCTGTTTTTT; CDR3: CASTGLAPPGELFF
D: TRBD2; size: .; J: TRBJ2-3; length: 15; V: TRBV29-1; DNA: TGCAGCGTTGGGCCTAGCGGGGGGTCGGGAGATACGCAGTATTTT; CDR3: CSVGPSGGSGDTQYF
D: .; size: .; J: TRBJ2-3; length: 14; V: TRBV6-1; DNA: TGTGCCAGCAGTGAATCCGACTTAGCAGATACGCAGTATTTT; CDR3: CASSESDLADTQYF
D: .; size: .; J: TRBJ1-2; length: 16; V: TRBV6-2/TRBV6-3; DNA: TGTGCCAGCAGTTACAGGTCCAGAGGCTTTCGCTATGGCTACACCTTC; CDR3: CASSYRSRGFRYGYTF
D: .; size: .; J: TRBJ1-3; length: 13; V: TRBV18; DNA: TGTGCCACCACTCCTTCGTCTGGAAACACCATATATTTT; CDR3: CATTPSSGNTIYF
D: TRBD1; size: .; J: TRBJ1-3; length: 15; V: TRBV9; DNA: TGTGCCAGCAGCGGCACAGGGGGCTCTGGAAACACCATATATTTT; CDR3: CASSGTGGSGNTIYF
D: TRBD1; size: .; J: TRBJ1-2; length: 14; V: TRBV7-2; DNA: TGTGCCAGCAGCTTAGGACAGGGTGACTATGGCTACACCTTC; CDR3: CASSLGQGDYGYTF
D: .; size: .; J: TRBJ1-1; length: 15; V: TRBV4-3; DNA: TGCGCCAGCAGCCAAGATACCCAGAAGAACACTGAAGCTTTCTTT; CDR3: CASSQDTQKNTEAFF
D: .; size: .; J: TRBJ1-2; length: 13; V: TRBV11-3; DNA: TGTGCCAGCAGCTCTCTAGGGTCGGGAGGCTACACCTTC; CDR3: CASSSLGSGGYTF
D: TRBD1; size: .; J: TRBJ1-4; length: 14; V: TRBV29-1; DNA: TGCAGCGTTGGGACAGGGGGGGACGGTGAAAAACTGTTTTTT; CDR3: CSVGTGGDGEKLFF
D: .; size: .; J: TRBJ2-1; length: 13; V: TRBV6-5; DNA: TGTGCCAGCAATCCACAGGGTGTCGATGAGCAGTTCTTC; CDR3: CASNPQGVDEQFF
D: TRBD1; size: .; J: TRBJ2-7; length: 15; V: TRBV5-5; DNA: TGTGCCAGCAGCCTGACAGGGGGTTACTCCTACGAGCAGTACTTC; CDR3: CASSLTGGYSYEQYF
D: .; size: .; J: TRBJ1-3; length: 14; V: TRBV5-4; DNA: TGTGCCAGCAGCTCAAGGACAGCTGGAAACACCATATATTTT; CDR3: CASSSRTAGNTIYF
D: TRBD2; size: .; J: TRBJ2-1; length: 15; V: TRBV7-2; DNA: TGTGCCAGCAGCTTCTCTAGCGGGGGTTACAATGAGCAGTTCTTC; CDR3: CASSFSSGGYNEQFF
D: TRBD1; size: .; J: TRBJ1-3; length: 15; V: TRBV14; DNA: TGTGCCAGCAGCCAAGGACAGGGGGCTGGAAACACCATATATTTT; CDR3: CASSQGQGAGNTIYF
D: TRBD2; size: .; J: TRBJ2-1; length: 15; V: TRBV2; DNA: TGTGCCAGCAGTAGCGGGGGGGCCGAAGTAAATGAGCAGTTCTTC; CDR3: CASSSGGAEVNEQFF
D: .; size: .; J: TRBJ2-5; length: 12; V: TRBV27; DNA: TGTGCCAGCAGTTTACAATCCGAGACCCAGTACTTC; CDR3: CASSLQSETQYF
D: TRBD2; size: .; J: TRBJ2-3; length: 14; V: TRBV2; DNA: TGTGCCAGCAGTGGTACTAGCGGGCCAGATACGCAGTATTTT; CDR3: CASSGTSGPDTQYF
D: .; size: .; J: TRBJ1-2; length: 14; V: TRBV4-3; DNA: TGCGCCAGCAGCCAAGTCGGGGCTAACTATGGCTACACCTTC; CDR3: CASSQVGANYGYTF
D: TRBD1; size: .; J: TRBJ2-1; length: 15; V: TRBV10-3; DNA: TGTGCCATCAGTTCACAGGGGGCCGTCGGAAATGAGCAGTTCTTC; CDR3: CAISSQGAVGNEQFF
D: TRBD1; size: .; J: TRBJ2-3; length: 15; V: TRBV2; DNA: TGTGCCAGCCGGACCGCCGGGACAGGGGGGGATACGCAGTATTTT; CDR3: CASRTAGTGGDTQYF
D: .; size: .; J: TRBJ2-1; length: 15; V: TRBV7-2; DNA: TGTGCCAGCAGCCCCTACAGTACGGTTACAAATGAGCAGTTCTTC; CDR3: CASSPYSTVTNEQFF
D: .; size: .; J: TRBJ1-6; length: 13; V: TRBV6-5; DNA: TGTGCCAGCAGTTATAAGCGGAATTCACCCCTCCACTTT; CDR3: CASSYKRNSPLHF
D: .; size: .; J: TRBJ2-7; length: 15; V: TRBV11-3; DNA: TGTGCCAGCAGCGCCTGGGGGCTGGACTTGGGCGAGCAGTACTTC; CDR3: CASSAWGLDLGEQYF
D: .; size: .; J: TRBJ1-2; length: 14; V: TRBV5-1; DNA: TGCGCCAGCAGCTTGGGAGAGGGGGAATATGGCTACACCTTC; CDR3: CASSLGEGEYGYTF
D: .; size: .; J: TRBJ2-3; length: 15; V: TRBV5-1; DNA: TGCGCCAGCAGCTTCCGGAGCTCGGGCACAGATACGCAGTATTTT; CDR3: CASSFRSSGTDTQYF
D: .; size: .; J: TRBJ2-3; length: 12; V: TRBV2; DNA: TGTGCCAGCAGTGAATTAACAGATACGCAGTATTTT; CDR3: CASSELTDTQYF
D: TRBD1; size: .; J: TRBJ1-2; length: 16; V: TRBV5-4; DNA: TGTGCCAGCAGCTTGGGTTACGGACAGGGGGATTATGGCTACACCTTC; CDR3: CASSLGYGQGDYGYTF
D: TRBD2; size: .; J: TRBJ2-3; length: 16; V: TRBV9; DNA: TGTGCCAGCAGCGTAGAATCCGCGGGGGGCACAGATACGCAGTATTTT; CDR3: CASSVESAGGTDTQYF
D: TRBD2; size: .; J: TRBJ2-2; length: 17; V: TRBV4-2; DNA: TGTGCCAGCAGCCCGAGGACTAGCGGGGGGATCACCGGGGAGCTGTTTTTT; CDR3: CASSPRTSGGITGELFF
D: TRBD1; size: .; J: TRBJ2-5; length: 13; V: TRBV11-3; DNA: TGTGCCAGCAGCTTGGACAGGGAGGAGACCCAGTACTTC; CDR3: CASSLDREETQYF
D: TRBD1; size: few; J: TRBJ2-2; length: 15; V: TRBV6-5; DNA: TGTGCCAGCAGGGGGACAGGAACTTTCACCGGGGAGCTGTTTTTT; CDR3: CASRGTGTFTGELFF
D: TRBD1; size: .; J: TRBJ1-4; length: 15; V: TRBV5-1; DNA: TGCGCCAGCAGCTTGGGCGGACAGGGCTCTGAAAAACTGTTTTTT; CDR3: CASSLGGQGSEKLFF
D: TRBD1; size: many; J: TRBJ1-2; length: 16; V: TRBV5-6; DNA: TGTGCCAGCAGCTCATTTGTGACAGGGGCTGACTATGGCTACACCTTC; CDR3: CASSSFVTGADYGYTF
D: TRBD1; size: .; J: TRBJ1-5; length: 16; V: TRBV6-5; DNA: TGTGCCAGCAGTTACCGGACCAGGGGGCGAGATCAGCCCCAGCATTTT; CDR3: CASSYRTRGRDQPQHF
D: .; size: few; J: TRBJ1-1; length: 11; V: TRBV3-1/TRBV3-2; DNA: TGTGCCAGCAGCCAAGCCGCTGAAGCTTTCTTT; CDR3: CASSQAAEAFF
D: .; size: .; J: TRBJ1-2; length: 15; V: TRBV6-5; DNA: TGTGCCAGCAGTTACTCGGAGGGAAAAAGCTATGGCTACACCTTC; CDR3: CASSYSEGKSYGYTF
D: TRBD1; size: .; J: TRBJ1-5; length: 15; V: TRBV5-6; DNA: TGTGCCAGCAGCTTGACAGGGGATAGCAATCAGCCCCAGCATTTT; CDR3: CASSLTGDSNQPQHF
D: .; size: .; J: TRBJ2-7; length: 13; V: TRBV7-3; DNA: TGTGCCAGCAGCGCTGACCTCTCGGGGGAGCAGTACTTC; CDR3: CASSADLSGEQYF
D: .; size: .; J: TRBJ2-7; length: 13; V: TRBV6-1; DNA: TGTGCCAGCAGTGAAAACGGGATTTACGAGCAGTACTTC; CDR3: CASSENGIYEQYF
D: TRBD2; size: .; J: TRBJ2-7; length: 13; V: TRBV2; DNA: TGTGCCAGCAGCTTCGCGGGGGTCTACGAGCAGTACTTC; CDR3: CASSFAGVYEQYF
D: .; size: .; J: TRBJ1-2; length: 13; V: TRBV7-9; DNA: TGTGCCAGCAGCCAACAGCCAGTTTATGGCTACACCTTC; CDR3: CASSQQPVYGYTF
D: .; size: .; J: TRBJ2-2; length: 13; V: TRBV5-1; DNA: TGCGCCAGCAGCCCGGACGGGGCCGGGGAGCTGTTTTTT; CDR3: CASSPDGAGELFF
D: .; size: .; J: TRBJ1-5; length: 14; V: TRBV6-5; DNA: TGTGCCAGCCGCACCGGGGGGGTCAATCAGCCCCAGCATTTT; CDR3: CASRTGGVNQPQHF